Following are 7 T cell receptor beta chains from one sample sequenced in a study of cytomegalovirus exposure and HLA in healthy donors. Both 60 Vbeta primers and 13 Jbeta primers went into the PCR. Here immunoSEQ multiplex PCR was the method, and the copy in TCRdb shows in-frame clones only, minus some. In the table there are roughly 20,000 clones, around 82% of which are singletons. The sequencing sample was made of PBMCs. These receptors were collected from a man in his 60s in good health and CMV-seronegative.

This chain connects TRBV9 to TRBJ2-1, with D hard to call. The CDR3 has 12 residues. From germline, CDR1 is SGDLS and CDR2 YYNGEE. The V and J ends lost 1 base and 4 bases respectively, with 3 bases between them. The CDR3 loop reads CASSVSYNEQFF. CDR3 coding DNA: TGTGCCAGCAGCGTATCATACAATGAGCAGTTCTTC.

A few counts support this clone. The chain carries TRBV5-6 and TRBJ2-7, with D unclear. The CDR3 spans 14 residues. V lost 7 bases, J lost 0 bases, and 14 bases lay in between. Germline values: CDR1 SGHDT, CDR2 YYEEEE. The CDR3 loop reads CASSLAASSYEQYF. As DNA, the CDR3 is TGTGCCAGCTCCCTCGCGGCCAGCTCCTACGAGCAGTACTTC.

V is TRBV2 and J is TRBJ1-4; unclear D gene. The length of the CDR3 is 11 residues. The V gene's germline CDR1 is SNHLY and CDR2 FYNNEI. Trimming pared 6 bases from V and 11 bases from J, leaving 10 bases between. The CDR3 DNA reads as TGTGCCAGCAGCCTCAAGCGGAAACTGTTTTTT. Its translation is CASSLKRKLFF.

In DNA form, the CDR3 reads TGTGCCAGCAGTTACCGGGGTATGGCCAACAATGAGCAGTTCTTC. Its protein is CASSYRGMANNEQFF. This chain links TRBV6-5 with TRBJ2-1, with D possibly TRBD2 on 5 matching bases. CDR1 MNHEY and CDR2 SVGAGI come from the germline V gene. This CDR3 is built from 15 residues. Between the trimmed V and J ends, which lost 2 bases and 5 bases, there was a span of 13 bases.

V and J are TRBV19 and TRBJ2-3, with 8 bases that match TRBD2. The germline gives CDR1 LNHDA, CDR2 SQIVND (reference sequence). J lost 0 bases, V lost 7 bases, and 6 bases had no gene match. This CDR3 is built from 15 residues. For the CDR3, the DNA is TGTGCCAGTACCCAAGCGGGGGTTAGCACAGATACGCAGTATTTT. Protein: CASTQAGVSTDTQYF.

The chain couples TRBV11-3 to TRBJ2-3, with D perhaps TRBD2 (5 bases). Germline CDR1 is SGHNT and CDR2 is YENEEA. CDR3 length equals 14 residues. Trimming cost V 2 bases and J 1 base, with 7 bases left between them. CDR3 sequence: CASSLSRGTDTQYF. In DNA form, the CDR3 reads TGTGCCAGCAGCTTATCGAGGGGCACAGATACGCAGTATTTT.

The V and J genes are TRBV6-1 and TRBJ2-1, with 7 bases aligning to TRBD2. The CDR3 totals 15 residues. CDR1 and CDR2 from the germline V gene are MNHNS and SASEGT. The trim removed 6 bases at V and 0 bases at J, leaving 5 bases unmatched. The CDR3: CASRVGLLSYNEQFF. The CDR3 coding sequence is TGTGCCAGCAGGGTGGGACTACTCTCCTACAATGAGCAGTTCTTC.